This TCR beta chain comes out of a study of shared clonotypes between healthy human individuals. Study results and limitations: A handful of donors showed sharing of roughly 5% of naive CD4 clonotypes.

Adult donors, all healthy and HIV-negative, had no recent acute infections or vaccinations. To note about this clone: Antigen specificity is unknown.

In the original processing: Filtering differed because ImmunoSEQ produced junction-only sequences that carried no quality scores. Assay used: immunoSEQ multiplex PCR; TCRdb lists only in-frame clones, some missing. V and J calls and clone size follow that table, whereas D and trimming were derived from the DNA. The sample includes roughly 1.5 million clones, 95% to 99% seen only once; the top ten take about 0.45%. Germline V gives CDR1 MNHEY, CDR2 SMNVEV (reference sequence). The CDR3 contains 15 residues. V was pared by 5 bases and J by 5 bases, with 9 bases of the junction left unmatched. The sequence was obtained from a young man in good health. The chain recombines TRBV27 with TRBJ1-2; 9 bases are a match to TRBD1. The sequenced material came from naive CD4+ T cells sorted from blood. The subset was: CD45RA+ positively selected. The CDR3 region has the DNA TGTGCCAGCAGTCCGAGGACAGGGGCGGAATATGGCTACACCTTC. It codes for CASSPRTGAEYGYTF.